Shown below are 23 T cell receptor beta chains from a single sample sequenced in a study of human T cells and chemical hapten exposure. This sample's time point: patch test 1, 2 weeks after DPC sensitization. Treatment here: therapeutic diphenylcyclopropenone sensitization with weekly scalp DPC. TCRdb independently ran MiXCR on the RACE reads; one entry per CDR3 protein. This sample has fewer than 150,000 distinct CDR3 sequences, with 12% to 15% found just once. Source: whole blood, taken in connection with sensitization to the hapten diphenylcyclopropenone (DPC). These TCRs come from a man between 18 and 29 years old with alopecia areata. Some clones in this sample may be carry-over from other donors' samples.

This clonotype was observed a handful of times. This rearrangement joins TRBV12-2 to TRBJ1-6. TRBV12-2 is a pseudogene locus. CDR3 length: 18 amino acids. The CDR3 here is CASRLVGGQSSYNSPLHF. DNA for the CDR3: TGTGCAAGTCGCTTAGTCGGCGGTCAGAGCTCCTATAATTCACCCCTCCACTTT.

The sample holds many counts of this clonotype. This chain connects TRBV6-5 to TRBJ1-2; TRBD1 is a possible D gene (6 bases). The CDR3 runs 12 residues. Trimming pared 8 bases from V and 4 bases from J, leaving 11 bases between. CDR1 and CDR2 (germline): MNHEY, SVGAGI. CDR3 in DNA: TGTGCCAGCTCGGCAGGGGCCTATGGCTACACCTTC. Amino acid sequence: CASSAGAYGYTF.

This clonotype was detected a few times. DNA for the CDR3: TGCGCCAGCAGCCAAGAGCCGCCGACAGGGGAGATCACTGAAGCTTTCTTT. This sequence encodes CASSQEPPTGEITEAFF. V gene TRBV4-1 combines with J gene TRBJ1-1; 8 bases match TRBD1. CDR1 MGHRA and CDR2 YSYEKL come from the germline V gene. The CDR3 is 17 residues long. J was trimmed by 4 bases and V by 0 bases; bases with no gene match: 10.

This clonotype was counted a few times. CDR3 in amino acids: CASSFGPNSRETQYF. DNA for the CDR3: TGTGCCAGCAGTTTTGGACCTAATTCTCGGGAGACCCAGTACTTC. The V call is TRBV27, the J call TRBJ2-5; D is uncertain. CDR1 is MNHEY and CDR2 is SMNVEV in the germline V gene (reference sequence). The CDR3 has 15 residues. V shed 3 bases and J shed 5 bases, with 16 bases lying between them.

A word on this clonotype: A much bigger clone sits one base away, suggesting this may be a read error. The V and J genes are TRBV5-1 and TRBJ2-5; TRBD2 matches 13 bases. The CDR3 is 16 residues long. The V gene's germline CDR1 is SGHRS and CDR2 YFSETQ. DNA for the CDR3: TGCACCAGCAGCTGGACTAGCGGGGGAGTCCAAGAGACCCAGTACTTC. Translation: CTSSWTSGGVQETQYF.

This clonotype was observed a few times. The gene calls are TRBV7-3 and TRBJ2-5, with D uncertain. This CDR3 spans 13 amino acids. The germline V gene has CDR1 SGHTA and CDR2 FQGTGA. Trimming shortened V by 2 bases and J by 2 bases, and 6 bases separated the two germline ends. The CDR3 region is CASSLGKQETQYF. In DNA form, the CDR3 reads TGTGCCAGCAGCTTAGGCAAACAAGAGACCCAGTACTTC.

Turning to this clonotype: At one boundary the junction diverges from the germline segment, which might be a read error. The chain couples TRBV4-3 to TRBJ2-2; unclear D gene. The CDR3 has 16 residues. Germline assignment: CDR1 LGHNA and CDR2 YSLEER. CDR3 bases: TGCGCCGGCAGCCGAGAAAGCCTTCAGTCGTACGGGGAGCTGTTTTTT. Translating it yields CAGSRESLQSYGELFF.

The genes are TRBV4-2 and TRBJ2-3, with D unresolved. Trimming took 1 base from V and 4 from J, leaving 6 bases between them. This CDR3 spans 13 amino acids. Germline V gene data show CDR1 as LGHNA and CDR2 as YNFKEQ. CDR3 in DNA: TGTGCCAGCAGCCAAGTTCTAGCAGATACGCAGTATTTT. The encoded protein is CASSQVLADTQYF.

This clonotype showed up many times. This sequence joins TRBV6-2 or TRBV6-3 and TRBJ2-1; perhaps TRBD1 as D (6 bases). From germline, CDR1 is MNHEY and CDR2 SVGEGT. Trimming removed 6 bases at V and 0 bases at J, with 15 bases between. The CDR3 is made up of 16 amino acids. The CDR3 nucleotides are TGTGCCAGCAGACCGGACAGTGGCTTCTCCTACAATGAGCAGTTCTTC. Protein sequence: CASRPDSGFSYNEQFF.

The V and J genes are TRBV12-3 or TRBV12-4 and TRBJ2-5, with 10 nucleotides matching TRBD1. The CDR3 spans 17 residues. V dropped 3 bases and J dropped 3; count of bases not matched to a gene: 10. CDR3 amino acids: CASSLGTGDILKETQYF. The CDR3 coding sequence is TGTGCCAGCAGTTTGGGGACAGGGGATATCCTGAAAGAGACCCAGTACTTC.

This clonotype has only a few counts. The chain is built from TRBV28 and TRBJ2-7, with 7 bases lining up with TRBD2. This CDR3 has 16 residues. The V and J ends lost 7 bases and 2 bases, in that order; junction bases with no gene match: 14. Germline V gene lookup returns CDR1 MDHEN and CDR2 SYDVKM. The CDR3 here is CASTPQRGASAYEQYF. In nucleotides, the CDR3 is TGTGCCAGCACCCCTCAGCGGGGCGCCAGCGCCTACGAGCAGTACTTC.

This clonotype has just a few counts. V usage is TRBV20-1 and J usage is TRBJ1-1; D remains unclear. V shed 3 bases and J shed 1 base, with 6 bases lying between them. The CDR3 has 12 residues. Germline-derived CDR1 and CDR2 are DFQATT and SNEGSKA (reference sequence). CDR3 DNA: TGCAGTGCTAGTTTCCCGAACACTGAAGCTTTCTTT. This sequence encodes CSASFPNTEAFF.

This clonotype showed up just a few times. In DNA, the CDR3 is TGTGCCAGCTCACCTTACCAAGGCGGATACGAGCAGTACTTC. It codes for CASSPYQGGYEQYF. The rearrangement uses TRBV18 and TRBJ2-7; no clear D. CDR1 is KGHSH, CDR2 LQKENI, per germline. This CDR3 spans 14 amino acids. Trimming pared 3 bases from V and 4 bases from J, leaving 13 bases between.

The V and J genes are TRBV28 and TRBJ2-2; 9 nucleotides match TRBD1. The germline V gene encodes CDR1 MDHEN and CDR2 SYDVKM. With V trimmed by 8 bases and J by 3 bases, 7 bases remained unmatched. CDR3 size: 15 residues. The DNA for the CDR3 is TGTGCCAGCCGACAGGGGGTCAGGTACACCGGGGAGCTGTTTTTT. It codes for CASRQGVRYTGELFF.

This clonotype was counted ten times or more. The chain has TRBV11-2 and TRBJ1-5; D possibly corresponds to TRBD1 (5 bases). Deletions cut 5 bases from V and 0 bases from J, with 17 bases between. The CDR3 consists of 17 residues. Per the germline V gene, CDR1 is SGHAT and CDR2 is FQNNGV. The CDR3 nucleotides are TGTGCCAGCAGCGCTTACCAGGGACGGTATAGCAATCAGCCCCAGCATTTT. Encoded protein: CASSAYQGRYSNQPQHF.

The table lists this clonotype with many counts. The chain has TRBV29-1 and TRBJ2-3; 14 positions agree with TRBD2. V dropped 7 bases and J dropped 2; count of bases not matched to a gene: 8. The CDR3 length is 16 residues. Germline-derived CDR1 and CDR2 are SQVTM and ANQGSEA. This CDR3 reads CSAVGLAGGPTDTQYF. The CDR3 nucleotides read TGCAGCGCCGTAGGACTAGCGGGGGGACCCACAGATACGCAGTATTTT.

This clonotype was seen a handful of times. The chain is built from TRBV4-3 and TRBJ2-6, with 10 bases fitting TRBD1. The CDR3 runs to 18 residues. Losses at the gene ends were 0 bases for V and 2 bases for J; bases not matched to a gene: 4. Germline V gene data show CDR1 as LGHNA and CDR2 as YSLEER. The DNA of the CDR3 is TGCGCCAGCAGCCAAGAAGGGACAGGGGCAGCTGGGGCCAACGTCCTGACTTTC. It is translated as CASSQEGTGAAGANVLTF.

V and J are TRBV6-2 or TRBV6-3 and TRBJ1-3, with a tentative D call TRBD1 (5 bases). Germline V lookup: CDR1 MNHEY, CDR2 SVGEGT. V was trimmed by 10 bases and J by 3 bases, leaving 22 bases between them. The CDR3 extends over 16 amino acids. CDR3 bases: TGTGCCACCGCACCCGGGGGTTCGACCTTTGGAAACACCATATATTTT. The encoded protein is CATAPGGSTFGNTIYF.

The V and J genes are TRBV4-1 and TRBJ2-1; 10 nucleotides agree with TRBD2. CDR1 is MGHRA and CDR2 is YSYEKL in the germline V gene. The CDR3 contains 16 residues. J lost 0 bases, V lost 2 bases, and 1 base had no gene match. DNA of the CDR3: TGCGCCAGCAGCCAAATAGCGGGGGGCTCCTACAATGAGCAGTTCTTC. Its protein is CASSQIAGGSYNEQFF.

This clonotype has at least ten counts. V gene TRBV12-3 or TRBV12-4 combines with J gene TRBJ1-3; tentative D call: TRBD1 (5 bases). The V end lost 1 base, the J end lost 1 base, and 8 bases lay between the germline ends. The CDR3 has 15 residues. The DNA for the CDR3 is TGTGCCAGCAGTTTAGGGGGCGCATCTGGAAACACCATATATTTT. Its protein is CASSLGGASGNTIYF.

V and J are TRBV6-5 and TRBJ1-1; D is unresolved. V was cut by 0 bases and J by 7 bases, with 3 bases left in between. The germline CDR1 and CDR2 sequences are MNHEY and SVGAGI. This CDR3 spans 11 amino acids. The CDR3 region is CASSYSSEAFF. CDR3 in DNA: TGTGCCAGCAGTTACTCGAGTGAAGCTTTCTTT.

This clonotype was observed a handful of times. The chain carries TRBV7-9 and TRBJ2-5; TRBD1 might be the D (5 bases). The CDR3 runs to 16 residues. Trimming left V 1 base short and J 1 base short, with 13 bases between. Germline values: CDR1 SEHNR, CDR2 FQNEAQ (reference sequence). CDR3 loop: CASSLGGQAFQETQYF. The CDR3 DNA is TGTGCCAGCAGCTTAGGTGGACAAGCCTTCCAAGAGACCCAGTACTTC. The full variable domain, with the rest looked up from reference TRBV7-9 and TRBJ2-5, is DTGVSQNPRHKITKRGQNVTFRCDPISEHNRLYWYRQTLGQGPEFLTYFQNEAQLEKSRLLSDRFSAERPKGSFSTLEIQRTEQGDSAMYLCASSLGGQAFQETQYFGPGTRLLVL.

J is TRBJ2-5 and V is TRBV6-2 or TRBV6-3, with D unclear. CDR1 and CDR2 from the germline V gene are MNHEY and SVGEGT. V lost 2 bases, J lost 1 base, and 2 bases lay in between. The CDR3 has 12 residues. The CDR3 DNA reads TGTGCCAGCAGTTACAGCCAAGAGACCCAGTACTTC. Translated: CASSYSQETQYF.